This T cell receptor (beta chain) was sequenced for a study of cytomegalovirus exposure and HLA in healthy donors. Study overall: Drawn from HLA-typed donors, about 82 million unique TCRs were held in an early data release.

Regarding the study as a whole: Earlier analysis looked at TCR beta V segments, and most were productive about 90% or about 30% of the time. Common viral pathogens seemed to be connected with several of the most significant clusters, according to a later analysis.

On this clone: Its antigen is unidentified.

The PCR used 60 Vbeta and 13 Jbeta primers. Produced via immunoSEQ multiplex PCR; TCRdb's table is partial and in-frame only. The sample shows under 150,000 clones, 55% to 75% of them seen only once. The clonotype was recovered from a woman in her thirties or forties in good health and CMV-seropositive. Sequenced input: PBMCs.

CDR3: CASSSSADSNEKLFF. DNA of the CDR3: TGTGCCAGCAGCTCCTCCGCCGACAGCAATGAAAAACTGTTTTTT. V and J are TRBV7-9 and TRBJ1-4; a possible D gene is TRBD1 (5 bases). The V end was cut by 4 bases, the J end by 5 bases, with 14 bases between. Germline V gene lookup returns CDR1 SEHNR and CDR2 FQNEAQ (reference sequence). CDR3 size: 15 residues.